The rows below give T cell receptor beta chains drawn from one sample of a study of Graves' ophthalmopathy and Graves' hyperthyroidism. A single record per CDR3 protein comes from TCRdb applying MiXCR to the multiplex PCR reads. This table holds about 700,000 distinct CDR3 sequences, over 40% found once. The specimen was peripheral blood. These receptor sequences come from an adult man with Graves' ophthalmopathy. Each CDR3 is given with its conserved first and last residue. The D gene is left open where the match is weak. Expanded clones get a size class; other rows say once, few or many, or leave the size out.

d_call j_call v_call clone_size cdr3_aa cdr3_nt
NA TRBJ1-1 TRBV10-3 NA CAISEDSSTEAFF TGTGCCATCAGTGAGGACAGTAGCACTGAAGCTTTCTTT
NA TRBJ1-1 TRBV2 NA CASRWLATNEAFF TGTGCCAGCCGGTGGTTGGCAACTAATGAAGCTTTCTTT
TRBD1 TRBJ2-5 TRBV12-3/TRBV12-4 many CATSEDRGRETQYF TGTGCCACCAGTGAGGACAGGGGACGGGAGACCCAGTACTTC
NA TRBJ2-7 TRBV2 many CASNGQDDGGIKF TGTGCCAGCAATGGGCAGGATGATGGGGGGATAAAGTTC
NA TRBJ2-3 TRBV15 many CATSRDPGSDTQYF TGTGCCACCAGCAGGGACCCAGGCTCAGATACGCAGTATTTT
NA TRBJ1-1 TRBV7-9 NA CASNTRGDEAFF TGTGCCAGCAACACAAGGGGGGATGAAGCTTTCTTT
TRBD1 TRBJ1-4 TRBV30 NA CAWRMGQTNEKLFF TGTGCCTGGAGGATGGGACAGACTAATGAAAAACTGTTTTTT
NA TRBJ1-1 TRBV7-9 many CASSGGPTTAFF TGTGCCAGCAGCGGGGGCCCAACGACAGCTTTCTTT
TRBD2 TRBJ2-1 TRBV19 NA CASRTIAGGAEQFF TGTGCCAGTAGAACAATAGCGGGAGGGGCTGAGCAGTTCTTC
NA TRBJ2-7 TRBV19 NA CASRRGHSSSYEQYF TGTGCCAGTAGACGGGGACACTCTAGCTCCTACGAGCAGTACTTC
NA TRBJ1-2 TRBV20-1 many CSAQPRDVNGYTF TGCAGTGCCCAACCGCGGGACGTGAATGGCTACACCTTC
NA TRBJ1-2 TRBV29-1 NA CSTGSSDYGYTF TGCAGCACAGGTTCATCGGACTATGGCTACACCTTC
NA TRBJ2-7 TRBV29-1 many CSVDLLGGRYF TGCAGCGTTGATCTCCTCGGGGGTCGGTACTTC
NA TRBJ2-5 TRBV12-3/TRBV12-4 NA CASSYRDGITDTQYF TGTGCCAGCAGTTACCGGGACGGGATCACAGATACGCAGTACTTC
TRBD1 TRBJ1-1 TRBV7-2 many CASSLTGGIGNTEAFF TGTGCCAGCAGCTTGACAGGGGGCATTGGCAACACTGAAGCTTTCTTT
NA TRBJ2-2 TRBV6-4 NA CASRDTNRPGELFF TGTGCCAGCAGGGACACTAATCGGCCCGGGGAGCTGTTTTTT
NA TRBJ1-3 TRBV10-3 many CAITDYSGNTIYF TGTGCCATCACCGATTACTCTGGAAACACCATATATTTT
NA TRBJ2-2 TRBV29-1 NA CSGSGRGELFF TGCAGCGGGTCGGGTCGAGGGGAGCTGTTTTTT
NA TRBJ2-7 TRBV6-6 few CASSKDASYEQYF TGTGCCAGCAGCAAAGACGCCTCCTACGAGCAGTACTTC
NA TRBJ1-5 TRBV2 NA CASSARGGVDNQPQHF TGTGCCAGCAGCGCAAGAGGGGGAGTGGATAATCAGCCCCAGCATTTT
NA TRBJ1-1 TRBV19 many CASSIRGNTEAFF TGTGCCAGTAGTATTCGGGGCAACACTGAAGCTTTCTTT
NA TRBJ2-2 TRBV4-1 few CASSQEYGELFF TGCGCCAGCAGCCAAGAATACGGGGAGCTGTTTTTT
NA TRBJ2-2 TRBV4-3 NA CASSQEGGGELFF TGCGCCAGCAGCCAAGAGGGTGGGGGGGAGCTGTTTTTT
TRBD2 TRBJ2-7 TRBV7-3 many CASSLTGTSGEQYF TGTGCCAGCAGCTTAACCGGGACTAGCGGGGAGCAGTACTTC
TRBD1 TRBJ1-4 TRBV25-1 NA CASSVGQGHPEKLFF TGTGCCAGCAGTGTAGGACAGGGACATCCGGAAAAACTGTTTTTT
NA TRBJ2-2 TRBV20-1 NA CSARSGGGTGELFF TGCAGTGCTAGATCGGGGGGCGGCACCGGGGAGCTGTTTTTT
NA TRBJ2-7 TRBV4-1 NA CASSQGSGLSYEQYF TGCGCCAGCAGCCAAGGGTCCGGGCTCTCCTACGAGCAGTACTTC
NA TRBJ1-2 TRBV10-3 many CAISESSAGGDGYTF TGTGCCATCAGTGAGTCGTCTGCCGGGGGCGACGGCTACACCTTC
NA TRBJ1-6 TRBV27 many CASRPTVNSPLHF TGTGCCAGCAGACCAACAGTCAATTCACCCCTCCACTTT
TRBD1 TRBJ1-1 TRBV29-1 many CSVKLQGDTEAFF TGCAGCGTTAAATTACAGGGGGACACTGAAGCTTTCTTT
NA TRBJ1-5 TRBV16 NA CPSSFPYQPQHF TGTCCCAGCAGCTTCCCTTATCAGCCCCAGCATTTT
NA TRBJ1-1 TRBV6-5 many CASSPPNTEAFF TGTGCCAGCAGTCCGCCGAACACTGAAGCTTTCTTT
TRBD1 TRBJ2-7 TRBV4-2 few CASSQDLGTGRSYEQYF TGTGCCAGCAGCCAAGATCTTGGGACAGGACGGTCCTACGAGCAGTACTTC
TRBD1 TRBJ2-7 TRBV12-3/TRBV12-4 NA CAGSQPGQGRAQYF TGTGCCGGCAGCCAACCGGGACAGGGGCGCGCGCAGTACTTC
TRBD1 TRBJ2-7 TRBV7-8 few CASSQGGQSYEQYF TGTGCCAGCAGCCAAGGGGGACAGTCCTACGAGCAGTACTTC
NA TRBJ2-2 TRBV25-1 few CASSEWTGAGELFF TGTGCCAGCAGTGAATGGACGGGCGCCGGGGAGCTGTTTTTT
TRBD1 TRBJ2-5 TRBV29-1 NA CSVNTGAETQYF TGCAGCGTCAACACAGGGGCTGAGACCCAGTACTTC
NA TRBJ1-2 TRBV7-8 NA CASSSPPGGRGYGYTF TGTGCCAGCAGCTCCCCCCCCGGGGGTAGAGGCTATGGCTACACCTTC
NA TRBJ2-1 TRBV24-1 once CATSDLREGNEQFF TGTGCCACCAGTGATTTAAGAGAGGGCAATGAGCAGTTCTTC
TRBD1 TRBJ2-3 TRBV2 NA CASRPGTADTQYF TGTGCCAGCAGACCCGGGACAGCAGATACGCAGTATTTT
NA TRBJ2-7 TRBV19 many CASSMAGAYYEQYF TGTGCCAGTAGTATGGCGGGCGCTTACTACGAGCAGTACTTC
NA TRBJ1-2 TRBV13 few CASSSAGEDYYGYTF TGTGCCAGCAGTAGTGCGGGGGAAGACTACTATGGCTACACCTTC
TRBD2 TRBJ2-7 TRBV7-9 many CASSLPTQGLAGIYEQYF TGTGCCAGCAGCCTACCGACCCAAGGGCTAGCGGGAATCTACGAGCAGTACTTC
TRBD1 TRBJ2-2 TRBV9 NA CASSVGTGTNTGELFF TGTGCCAGCAGCGTAGGGACAGGGACAAACACCGGGGAGCTGTTTTTT
TRBD1 TRBJ1-5 TRBV19 NA CARRQGVDQPQHF TGTGCCAGACGACAGGGAGTAGACCAGCCCCAGCATTTT
NA TRBJ1-1 TRBV20-1 NA CSARESGRDTEAFF TGCAGTGCTAGAGAGTCGGGGAGGGACACTGAAGCTTTCTTT
NA TRBJ2-2 TRBV25-1 NA CALLANTGELFF TGTGCCCTACTAGCTAACACCGGGGAGCTGTTTTTT
TRBD1 TRBJ2-5 TRBV24-1 NA CATSGGGTGETQYF TGTGCCACCAGTGGAGGCGGGACAGGAGAGACCCAGTACTTC
NA TRBJ1-5 TRBV5-8 few CASSLEGFGGHQPQHF TGTGCCAGCAGCTTGGAGGGTTTCGGGGGCCATCAGCCCCAGCATTTT
NA TRBJ1-1 TRBV29-1 many CSVEVGPSNTEAFF TGCAGCGTTGAAGTGGGACCTTCGAACACTGAAGCTTTCTTT
TRBD1 TRBJ1-2 TRBV10-3 NA CASSQGTGGHGYTF TGTGCCAGCAGTCAGGGGACAGGGGGCCATGGCTACACCTTC
TRBD1 TRBJ1-2 TRBV2 NA CASSGGQINYGYTF TGTGCCAGCAGTGGGGGACAGATCAACTATGGCTACACCTTC
NA TRBJ1-1 TRBV20-1 many CSARDLVFANTEAFF TGCAGTGCTAGAGATCTGGTTTTCGCGAACACTGAAGCTTTCTTT
TRBD2 TRBJ2-7 TRBV4-3 NA CASSQYSGGSTGYEQYF TGCGCCAGCAGCCAATATAGCGGGGGTTCGACCGGCTACGAGCAGTACTTC
NA TRBJ1-1 TRBV5-1 many CASSLNRDTEAFF TGCGCCAGCAGCTTAAACAGGGACACTGAAGCTTTCTTT